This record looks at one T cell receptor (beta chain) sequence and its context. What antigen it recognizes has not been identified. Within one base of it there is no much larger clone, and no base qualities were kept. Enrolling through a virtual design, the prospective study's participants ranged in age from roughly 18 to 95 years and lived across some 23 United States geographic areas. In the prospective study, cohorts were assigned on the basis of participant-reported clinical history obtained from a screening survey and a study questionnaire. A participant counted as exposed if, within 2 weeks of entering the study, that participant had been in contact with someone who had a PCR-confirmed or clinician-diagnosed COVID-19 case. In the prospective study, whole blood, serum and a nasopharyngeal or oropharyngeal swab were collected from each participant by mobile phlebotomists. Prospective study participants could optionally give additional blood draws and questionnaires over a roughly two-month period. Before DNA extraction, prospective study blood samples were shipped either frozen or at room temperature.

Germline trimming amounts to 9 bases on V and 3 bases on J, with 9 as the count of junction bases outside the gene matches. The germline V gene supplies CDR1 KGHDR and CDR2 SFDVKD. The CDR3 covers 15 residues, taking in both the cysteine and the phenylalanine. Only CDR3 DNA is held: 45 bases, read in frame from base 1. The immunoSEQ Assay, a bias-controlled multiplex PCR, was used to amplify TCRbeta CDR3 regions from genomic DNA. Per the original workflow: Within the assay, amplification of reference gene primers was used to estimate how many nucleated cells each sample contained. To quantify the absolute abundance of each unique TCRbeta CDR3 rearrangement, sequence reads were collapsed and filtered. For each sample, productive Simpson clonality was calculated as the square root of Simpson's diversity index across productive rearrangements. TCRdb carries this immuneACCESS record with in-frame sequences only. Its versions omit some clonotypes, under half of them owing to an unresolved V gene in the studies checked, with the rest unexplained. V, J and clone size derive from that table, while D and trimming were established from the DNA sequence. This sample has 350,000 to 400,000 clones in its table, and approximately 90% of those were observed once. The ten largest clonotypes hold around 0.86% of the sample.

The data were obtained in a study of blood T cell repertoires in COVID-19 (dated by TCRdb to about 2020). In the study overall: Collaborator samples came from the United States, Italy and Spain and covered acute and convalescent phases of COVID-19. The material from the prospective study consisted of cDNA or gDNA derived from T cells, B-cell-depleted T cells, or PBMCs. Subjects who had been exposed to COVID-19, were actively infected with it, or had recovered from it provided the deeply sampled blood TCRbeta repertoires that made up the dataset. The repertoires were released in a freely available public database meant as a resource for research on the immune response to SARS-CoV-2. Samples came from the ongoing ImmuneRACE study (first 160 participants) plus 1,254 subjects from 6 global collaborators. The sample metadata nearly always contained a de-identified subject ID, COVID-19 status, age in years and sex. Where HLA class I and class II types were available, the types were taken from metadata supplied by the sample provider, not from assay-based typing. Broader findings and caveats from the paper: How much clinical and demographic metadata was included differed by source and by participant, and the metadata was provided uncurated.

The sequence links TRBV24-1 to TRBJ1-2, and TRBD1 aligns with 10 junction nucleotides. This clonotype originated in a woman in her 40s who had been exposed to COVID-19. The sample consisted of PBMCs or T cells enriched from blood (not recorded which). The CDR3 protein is CATPPPGQGYYGYTF. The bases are TGTGCCACCCCCCCACCGGGACAGGGGTACTATGGCTACACCTTC.